A single T cell receptor beta chain is shown here with its context. What it recognizes is unknown. The table came from immunoSEQ multiplex PCR; TCRdb's copy has only in-frame clones and leaves some out. This sample has 12,000 to 15,000 clones; 77% occur once, and the top ten carry more than 30%. V was clipped by 8 bases and J by 1 base, with 9 bases between them. The CDR3 consists of 12 residues. This sample was taken from a study of OX40 agonist ivuxolimab in advanced cancers. On the study more broadly: The dose-escalation cohort had hepatocellular carcinoma, melanoma, renal cell or head and neck cancer. Study-wide points: Compared with CD4+, CD8+ T cells on average had more expanded clones. Among patients with partial responses at 0.1-3.0 mg/kg, clonal expansion was among the lowest.

This sequence originates from an adult with an advanced solid tumor such as melanoma, head and neck, liver or kidney cancer. Sequenced material: CD4+ or CD8+ T cells sorted from blood, taken in a trial of the OX40 agonist ivuxolimab. This chain connects TRBV5-3 to TRBJ1-1; weak D call: TRBD1 (5 bases). Being an ORF, TRBV5-3 has a function that is uncertain. In nucleotides, the CDR3 is TGTGCCAGCAGCCAGGGGAACACTGAAGCTTTCTTT. Translated, it gives CASSQGNTEAFF.